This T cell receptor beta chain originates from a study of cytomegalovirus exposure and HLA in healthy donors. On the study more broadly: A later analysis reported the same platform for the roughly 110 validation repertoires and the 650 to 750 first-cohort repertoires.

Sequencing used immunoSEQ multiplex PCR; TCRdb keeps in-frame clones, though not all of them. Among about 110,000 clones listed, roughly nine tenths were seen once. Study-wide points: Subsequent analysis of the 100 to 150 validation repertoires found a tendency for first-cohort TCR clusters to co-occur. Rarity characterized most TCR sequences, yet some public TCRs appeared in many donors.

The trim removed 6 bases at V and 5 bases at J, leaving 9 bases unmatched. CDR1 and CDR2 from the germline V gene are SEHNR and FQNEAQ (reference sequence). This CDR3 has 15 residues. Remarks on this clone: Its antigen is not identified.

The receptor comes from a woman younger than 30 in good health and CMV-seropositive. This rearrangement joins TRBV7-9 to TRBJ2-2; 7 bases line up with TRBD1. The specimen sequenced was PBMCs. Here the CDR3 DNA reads TGTGCCAGCAGTACCTTAGGGGGCAGAACCGGGGAGCTGTTTTTT. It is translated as CASSTLGGRTGELFF. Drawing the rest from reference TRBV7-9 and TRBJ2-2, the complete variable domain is DTGVSQNPRHKITKRGQNVTFRCDPISEHNRLYWYRQTLGQGPEFLTYFQNEAQLEKSRLLSDRFSAERPKGSFSTLEIQRTEQGDSAMYLCASSTLGGRTGELFFGEGSRLTVL.